The next 25 T cell receptor beta chains were all read from a single sample in a study of neoadjuvant nivolumab and ipilimumab in lung cancer. Clones were sequenced by immunoSEQ multiplex PCR, and TCRdb holds only the in-frame ones, with some missing. The sample records tens of thousands of clones, more than 80% being singletons. The starting material was tumor tissue, obtained after neoadjuvant nivolumab, alone or with ipilimumab, at or shortly before surgery. These receptor sequences come from an adult with non-small cell lung cancer.

The chain employs TRBV7-9 and TRBJ2-2; 7 bases align to TRBD2. Germline V CDR1 and CDR2: SEHNR, FQNEAQ (reference sequence). The CDR3 consists of 15 residues. The ends lost 2 bases at V and 5 bases at J; junction bases unmatched: 5. Here the CDR3 DNA reads TGTGCCAGCAGCTTAAGACTGGGAGGGACCGGGGAGCTGTTTTTT. Its protein is CASSLRLGGTGELFF.

The V and J genes are TRBV9 and TRBJ2-3, with D tentatively TRBD2 (6 bases). The germline gives CDR1 SGDLS, CDR2 YYNGEE. CDR3 length: 14 amino acids. The V end was cut by 3 bases, the J end by 4 bases, with 12 bases between. The CDR3 bases are TGTGCCAGCAGCGGAGGGACTGCGCCAGATACGCAGTATTTT. It is translated as CASSGGTAPDTQYF.

This chain uses TRBV6-1 with TRBJ2-5; no reliable D call. V was clipped by 3 bases and J by 5 bases, with 7 bases between them. Germline V CDR1 and CDR2: MNHNS, SASEGT. This CDR3 has 12 amino acids. The CDR3 sequence: CASSDRPETQYF. CDR3 coding DNA: TGTGCCAGCAGTGACAGACCGGAGACCCAGTACTTC.

The genes are TRBV27 and TRBJ2-3; no firm D call. The germline gives CDR1 MNHEY, CDR2 SMNVEV (reference sequence). CDR3 length: 18 residues. Trimming pared 6 bases from V and 0 bases from J, leaving 22 bases between. The CDR3 loop is CASSRFGPVGTSTDTQYF. In DNA form, the CDR3 reads TGTGCCAGCAGCCGATTCGGGCCCGTCGGCACTAGCACAGATACGCAGTATTTT.

This clone was counted only a few times. This chain links TRBV5-1 with TRBJ2-5, with D perhaps matching TRBD1 or TRBD2 (5 bases each). Germline lookup yields CDR1 SGHRS and CDR2 YFSETQ. The length of the CDR3 is 13 residues. Trimming shortened V by 3 bases and J by 0 bases, and 6 bases separated the two germline ends. CDR3 loop: CASSSGHQETQYF. In DNA form, the CDR3 reads TGCGCCAGCAGCTCGGGACACCAAGAGACCCAGTACTTC.

The chain links TRBV18 to TRBJ2-1; 12 nucleotides match TRBD2. Germline V lookup: CDR1 KGHSH, CDR2 LQKENI. J was trimmed by 0 bases and V by 4 bases; bases with no gene match: 13. The CDR3 is 20 residues long. This CDR3 reads CASSLIRTSGERSSYNEQFF. The CDR3 DNA reads TGTGCCAGCTCACTAATCCGGACTAGCGGGGAGCGCAGCTCCTACAATGAGCAGTTCTTC.

To note about this clone: One junction end disagrees with the germline gene, perhaps due to a read error. Here the CDR3 DNA reads TGTGCTAGCAGCTTAGGCGGAGAGCGGACAGATACGCAGTATTTT. Protein: CASSLGGERTDTQYF. V gene TRBV7-7 combines with J gene TRBJ2-3, with a weak D call TRBD2 (5 bases). Germline CDR1 is SSHAT and CDR2 is FNYEAQ (reference sequence). The CDR3 covers 15 residues.

The rearrangement uses TRBV5-1 and TRBJ1-1, with a weak D call TRBD1 (5 bases). The CDR3 sequence is 15 residues long. The V and J ends lost 5 bases and 6 bases respectively, with 20 bases between them. Germline CDR1 and CDR2: SGHRS and YFSETQ. CDR3 in amino acids: CASSLTEIGSPEAFF. The DNA of the CDR3 is TGCGCCAGCAGTTTGACAGAAATTGGGTCCCCTGAAGCTTTCTTT.

The V call is TRBV28, the J call TRBJ2-7, with a weak D call TRBD1 (6 bases). V was shortened by 5 bases and J by 6 bases, with 17 bases between the two germline ends. This CDR3 is built from 14 residues. The V gene's germline CDR1 is MDHEN and CDR2 SYDVKM. Here the CDR3 DNA reads TGTGCCAGCAGTGTGACAGGAGCAGTAGTCGAGCAGTACTTC. Translated, it gives CASSVTGAVVEQYF.

The rearrangement uses TRBV6-5 and TRBJ1-2, with D hard to call. CDR3 length equals 13 residues. CDR1 and CDR2 (germline): MNHEY, SVGAGI. V was pared by 7 bases and J by 1 base, with 10 bases between. Here the CDR3 DNA reads TGTGCCAGCACCCTGGACCTTAACTATGGCTACACCTTC. Protein sequence: CASTLDLNYGYTF.

For the CDR3, the DNA is TGTGCCAGCAGCTTCGGGACAGGAGAAGCTTTCTTT. Residues: CASSFGTGEAFF. The rearrangement uses TRBV5-5 and TRBJ1-1; 8 nucleotides line up with TRBD1. The CDR3 contains 12 residues. Germline-derived CDR1 and CDR2 are SGHKS and YYEKEE (reference sequence). J lost 8 bases, V lost 2 bases, and 2 bases had no gene match.

The chain recombines TRBV29-1 with TRBJ1-2; D possibly corresponds to TRBD1 (6 bases). Germline V lookup: CDR1 SQVTM, CDR2 ANQGSEA. The V gene lost 0 bases and the J gene lost 4 bases, with 15 bases spanning the gap. The CDR3 has 15 residues. CDR3 sequence: CSVEDLIGGSYGYTF. The CDR3, as DNA: TGCAGCGTTGAAGATCTGATTGGGGGCTCCTATGGCTACACCTTC.

DNA for the CDR3: TGCGCCAGCAGCCCTGAGGCCCTCACAGATACGCAGTATTTT. Its protein product is CASSPEALTDTQYF. V gene TRBV5-1 combines with J gene TRBJ2-3, with unresolved D. The CDR3 length is 14 residues. The germline V and J ends were trimmed by 4 bases and 2 bases, with 11 bases remaining between them. Germline V gene sequence: CDR1 SGHRS, CDR2 YFSETQ.

The rearrangement joins TRBV30 to TRBJ2-3, with 10 bases that match TRBD2. V trimming: 3 bases; J trimming: 1 base; junction bases outside the gene matches: 4. The CDR3 is made up of 15 amino acids. Germline V gene lookup returns CDR1 GTSNPN and CDR2 SVGIG (reference sequence). CDR3 DNA sequence: TGTGCCTGGAGAAAAGGACTAGCGGGCACAGATACGCAGTATTTT. Translated, it gives CAWRKGLAGTDTQYF.

The CDR3 here is CASSLQRTEAFF. The CDR3 DNA follows: TGTGCCAGCAGCCTCCAGCGGACCGAAGCTTTCTTT. The rearrangement uses TRBV5-4 and TRBJ1-1; no clear D gene. The CDR3 extends over 12 amino acids. Germline V lookup: CDR1 SGHNT, CDR2 YYREEE (reference sequence). Trimming took 4 bases from V and 8 from J, leaving 12 bases between them.

The chain couples TRBV18 to TRBJ2-3, with TRBD1 matching over 12 bases. Germline values: CDR1 KGHSH, CDR2 LQKENI. The V gene end was trimmed by 3 bases and the J gene end by 3 bases; junction bases not matched to a gene: 1. This CDR3 contains 15 residues. The CDR3 bases are TGTGCCAGCTCACCGGGACAGGGGGCTACAGATACGCAGTATTTT. It is translated as CASSPGQGATDTQYF.

This chain joins TRBV7-2 and TRBJ1-4; 10 bases line up with TRBD1. V shed 5 bases, J shed 3 bases, and the junction held 9 bases outside the gene matches. The germline V gene encodes CDR1 SGHTA and CDR2 FQGNSA. The CDR3 length is 17 residues. The CDR3 nucleotides read TGTGCCAGCAGCAGGGGGGACAGGGGCGCGGCTAATGAAAAACTGTTTTTT. Its translation is CASSRGDRGAANEKLFF.

The CDR3 DNA is TGCGCCAGCAGCCCGGGCCCGGTGGTATCCACAGATACGCAGTATTTT. This translates into CASSPGPVVSTDTQYF. The chain recombines TRBV5-1 with TRBJ2-3, with no clear D. Trimming removed 4 bases at V and 2 bases at J, with 17 bases between. The CDR3 totals 16 residues. The germline gives CDR1 SGHRS, CDR2 YFSETQ.

The chain combines TRBV7-9 with TRBJ1-1; weak D call: TRBD1 (5 bases). Trimming removed 3 bases from V and 2 bases from J, with 19 bases in between. CDR1 is SEHNR and CDR2 is FQNEAQ in the germline V gene (reference sequence). This CDR3 is built from 17 residues. CDR3 sequence (DNA): TGTGCCAGCAGCTTCGGGGACCTGGGCCAGCACAACACTGAAGCTTTCTTT. This codes for CASSFGDLGQHNTEAFF.

The chain joins TRBV28 to TRBJ2-7; D ambiguous. Germline CDR1 MDHEN, CDR2 SYDVKM. This CDR3 comprises 14 residues. The V end was cut by 7 bases, the J end by 3 bases, with 16 bases between. Here the CDR3 reads CASNRADSYYEQYF. The CDR3 nucleotides are TGTGCCAGCAACCGTGCAGATTCCTACTACGAGCAGTACTTC. The full variable domain, with the rest looked up from reference TRBV28 and TRBJ2-7, is DVKVTQSSRYLVKRTGEKVFLECVQDMDHENMFWYRQDPGLGLRLIYFSYDVKMKEKGDIPEGYSVSREKKERFSLILESASTNQTSMYLCASNRADSYYEQYFGPGTRLTVT.

The J gene is TRBJ2-2, the V gene TRBV9, with 9 bases fitting TRBD2. V gave up 1 base and J gave up 5 bases; unmatched junction bases: 3. The CDR3 has 15 amino acids. Germline V lookup: CDR1 SGDLS, CDR2 YYNGEE. CDR3 sequence reads: CASSVLAGHTGELFF. CDR3 bases: TGTGCCAGCAGCGTACTAGCGGGGCATACCGGGGAGCTGTTTTTT.

This clone was counted a few times. The J gene is TRBJ2-1, the V gene TRBV7-2; the match to TRBD2 covers 8 bases. This CDR3 has 17 amino acids. V shed 2 bases, J shed 0 bases, and the junction held 6 bases outside the gene matches. Germline CDR1 and CDR2: SGHTA and FQGNSA. CDR3 amino acids: CASSLSRGGSSYNEQFF. CDR3 nucleotides: TGTGCCAGCAGCTTATCCCGCGGGGGGAGCTCCTACAATGAGCAGTTCTTC.

V usage is TRBV5-1 and J usage is TRBJ2-2, with a possible D match to TRBD2 (6 bases). Trimming removed 6 bases from V and 6 bases from J, with 21 bases in between. The germline gives CDR1 SGHRS, CDR2 YFSETQ. CDR3 length equals 16 residues. DNA of the CDR3: TGCGCCAGCAAAAGTAATGCGGCCGCGGGGTCCGGGGAGCTGTTTTTT. This gives the protein CASKSNAAAGSGELFF.

This clone has just one count. The chain uses TRBV23-1 and TRBJ1-1; D unclear. TRBV23-1 is identified as an open reading frame with a role that is uncertain. V gave up 8 bases and J gave up 1 base, with 14 bases separating them. This CDR3 has 14 residues. CDR3 in amino acids: CASFSLVRNTEAFF. As DNA, the CDR3 is TGCGCCAGCTTTTCCCTTGTCCGGAACACTGAAGCTTTCTTT.

This chain joins TRBV30 and TRBJ2-5; 11 bases are shared with TRBD2. The CDR3 is made up of 16 amino acids. The V and J ends lost 3 bases and 7 bases, in that order; junction bases with no gene match: 13. CDR1 is GTSNPN and CDR2 is SVGIG in the germline V gene (reference sequence). The CDR3 is CAWSFGGLAEAGTQYF. DNA for the CDR3: TGTGCCTGGAGCTTCGGGGGACTAGCGGAGGCCGGGACCCAGTACTTC.